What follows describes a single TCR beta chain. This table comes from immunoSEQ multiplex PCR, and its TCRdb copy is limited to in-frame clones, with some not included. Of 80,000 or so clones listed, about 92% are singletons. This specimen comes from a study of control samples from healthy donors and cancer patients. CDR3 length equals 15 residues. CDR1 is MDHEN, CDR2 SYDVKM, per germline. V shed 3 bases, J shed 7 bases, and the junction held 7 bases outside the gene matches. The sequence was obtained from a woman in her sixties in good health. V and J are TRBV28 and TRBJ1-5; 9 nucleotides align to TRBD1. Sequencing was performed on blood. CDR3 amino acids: CASSFWGQGAQPQHF. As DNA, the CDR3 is TGTGCCAGCAGTTTTTGGGGACAGGGTGCCCAGCCCCAGCATTTT.